A selection of T cell receptor beta chains follows, all from one sample in a study of blood T cell repertoires in COVID-19. Profiling relied on immunoSEQ multiplex PCR, and the TCRdb table lists in-frame clones only, not all of them. The sample contains roughly 320,000 clones, about 87% of which appear only once. Specimen: peripheral blood. These receptors originate from a man aged 65 to 79 with acute or convalescent COVID-19. Both conserved end residues are part of each CDR3. Each record gives: J gene, D gene, V gene, CDR3 length, clone size, CDR3 protein, CDR3 DNA. A D gene is named only where the DNA matches it firmly. A row's size may be missing; if present it is once, few, many or a size class.

TRBJ2-3 | TRBD1 | TRBV4-2 | 15 | . | CASSQEQGGTDTQYF | TGTGCCAGCAGCCAGGAACAGGGGGGCACAGATACGCAGTATTTT
TRBJ2-1 | TRBD2 | TRBV9 | 15 | . | CASTWAGGGGNEQFF | TGTGCCAGCACGTGGGCGGGGGGCGGTGGTAATGAGCAGTTCTTC
TRBJ1-2 | . | TRBV6-4 | 14 | . | CASSAQGGYYGYTF | TGTGCCAGCAGCGCCCAGGGAGGATACTATGGCTACACCTTC
TRBJ2-5 | TRBD1 | TRBV28 | 15 | . | CASSLAGTGGETQYF | TGTGCCAGCAGTTTAGCCGGGACAGGGGGCGAGACCCAGTACTTC
TRBJ2-7 | . | TRBV29-1 | 12 | few | CSVGTPAYEQYF | TGCAGCGTGGGGACTCCAGCCTACGAGCAGTACTTC
TRBJ1-5 | . | TRBV25-1 | 16 | . | CASSDDRLTGNQPQHF | TGTGCCAGCAGTGACGACCGACTGACCGGGAATCAGCCCCAGCATTTT
TRBJ1-2 | . | TRBV24-1 | 13 | . | CATSGRGGYGYTF | TGTGCCACCAGTGGAAGGGGAGGGTATGGCTACACCTTC
TRBJ1-6 | TRBD1 | TRBV7-2 | 14 | few | CASRGAGGYSPLHF | TGTGCCAGCAGGGGGGCAGGGGGTTATTCACCCCTCCACTTT
TRBJ2-5 | TRBD2 | TRBV7-8 | 17 | . | CASSKGTSGRGRETQYF | TGTGCCAGCAGCAAAGGGACTAGCGGGAGGGGGAGAGAGACCCAGTACTTC
TRBJ1-1 | . | TRBV15 | 12 | . | CATSRASREAFF | TGTGCCACCAGCAGAGCTTCTCGGGAAGCTTTCTTT
TRBJ1-4 | . | TRBV6-5 | 13 | . | CASSTGANEKLFF | TGTGCCAGCAGTACGGGGGCTAATGAAAAACTGTTTTTT
TRBJ1-2 | TRBD1 | TRBV5-1 | 17 | . | CASRIRDREDGYYGYTF | TGCGCCAGCAGAATCCGGGACAGGGAGGATGGTTACTATGGCTACACCTTC
TRBJ2-1 | . | TRBV30 | 15 | . | CAWSSYSGTYNEQFF | TGTGCCTGGAGCTCCTATAGCGGAACCTACAATGAGCAGTTCTTC
TRBJ2-2 | TRBD1 | TRBV9 | 16 | . | CASSVGGRGLAGELFF | TGTGCCAGCAGCGTAGGTGGCAGGGGGCTCGCCGGGGAGCTGTTTTTT
TRBJ2-3 | TRBD2 | TRBV4-3 | 18 | . | CASSQEILTSGGSDTQYF | TGCGCCAGCAGCCAAGAGATCCTGACTAGCGGGGGGTCAGATACGCAGTATTTT
TRBJ1-4 | . | TRBV11-2 | 17 | . | CASSLVGGSLTNEKLFF | TGTGCCAGCAGCTTAGTAGGCGGCAGCTTAACTAATGAAAAACTGTTTTTT
TRBJ1-6 | . | TRBV24-1 | 16 | . | CATSDPVRGRNSPLHF | TGTGCCACCAGTGACCCCGTGCGGGGTCGGAATTCACCCCTCCACTTT
TRBJ2-1 | TRBD2 | TRBV9 | 14 | . | CASSGLAGVHEQFF | TGTGCCAGCAGCGGACTAGCGGGAGTCCATGAGCAGTTCTTC
TRBJ2-5 | TRBD1 | TRBV18 | 15 | . | CASSLQQGVQETQYF | TGTGCCAGCTCGCTTCAACAGGGGGTCCAAGAGACCCAGTACTTC
TRBJ1-3 | . | TRBV12-3/TRBV12-4 | 13 | few | CAIRPSSGNTIYF | TGTGCCATCAGGCCCAGCTCTGGAAACACCATATATTTT
TRBJ1-1 | . | TRBV27 | 16 | . | CASSGRGGVISTEAFF | TGTGCCAGCAGTGGCAGAGGGGGGGTAATTTCCACTGAAGCTTTCTTT
TRBJ2-7 | . | TRBV28 | 14 | . | CASSKLSAAYEQYF | TGTGCCAGCAGTAAACTAAGCGCCGCCTACGAGCAGTACTTC
TRBJ2-3 | . | TRBV5-4 | 14 | . | CASSKDGTSDTQYF | TGTGCCAGCAGCAAGGACGGGACATCAGATACGCAGTATTTT
TRBJ1-1 | . | TRBV11-3 | 17 | . | CASSLLFRRVGNTEAFF | TGTGCCAGCAGCTTACTATTCAGGCGGGTGGGGAACACTGAAGCTTTCTTT
TRBJ2-3 | TRBD2 | TRBV4-3 | 17 | once | CASSQAGGGGRGNTQYF | TGCGCCAGCAGCCAAGCCGGGGGGGGCGGGAGAGGGAATACGCAGTATTTT
TRBJ1-6 | TRBD1 | TRBV28 | 12 | . | CASSQGQGPLHF | TGTGCCAGCAGTCAAGGACAGGGGCCCCTCCACTTT
TRBJ1-2 | . | TRBV23-1 | 14 | few | CASSQSEGDYGYTF | TGCGCCAGCAGTCAATCAGAGGGAGACTATGGCTACACCTTC
TRBJ2-1 | . | TRBV5-4 | 15 | . | CASRPGAGDYNEQFF | TGTGCCAGCAGACCGGGGGCGGGGGACTACAATGAGCAGTTCTTC
TRBJ2-3 | TRBD2 | TRBV7-2 | 18 | few | CASSFLPRTSGFTDTQYF | TGTGCCAGCAGCTTCCTCCCGCGGACTAGCGGCTTCACAGATACGCAGTATTTT
TRBJ1-6 | . | TRBV9 | 13 | . | CASSGEQGLPLHF | TGTGCCAGCAGCGGAGAACAGGGTTTGCCCCTCCACTTT
TRBJ2-1 | TRBD2 | TRBV2 | 14 | once | CASSETGGDGEQFF | TGTGCCAGCAGTGAGACGGGGGGGGATGGTGAGCAGTTCTTC
TRBJ2-6 | . | TRBV7-9 | 17 | . | CAIRGSIPNSGANVLTF | TGTGCCATAAGAGGGAGCATTCCAAACTCTGGGGCCAACGTCCTGACTTTC
TRBJ1-2 | TRBD1 | TRBV2 | 14 | . | CASRIDRGTYGYTF | TGTGCCAGCAGAATAGACAGGGGGACCTATGGCTACACCTTC
TRBJ2-6 | TRBD2 | TRBV6-2/TRBV6-3 | 19 | . | CASSYTTSGAFAGANVLTF | TGTGCCAGCAGTTACACTACTAGCGGGGCCTTTGCGGGGGCCAACGTCCTGACTTTC
TRBJ2-3 | TRBD2 | TRBV7-6 | 17 | . | CASSRSGTSRHTDTQYF | TGTGCCAGCAGCCGATCCGGGACTAGCAGACACACAGATACGCAGTATTTT
TRBJ1-5 | TRBD1 | TRBV7-9 | 13 | . | CASSGTGNQPQHF | TGTGCCAGCAGCGGGACAGGCAATCAGCCCCAGCATTTT
TRBJ1-5 | . | TRBV30 | 13 | . | CAWGSNSNQPQHF | TGTGCCTGGGGTTCAAATAGCAATCAGCCCCAGCATTTT
TRBJ2-3 | TRBD2 | TRBV4-2 | 17 | . | CASSQEVGGAYGDTQYF | TGTGCCAGCAGCCAAGAGGTCGGGGGGGCCTATGGAGATACGCAGTATTTT
TRBJ1-1 | . | TRBV28 | 12 | . | CASREGGTEAFF | TGTGCCAGCAGGGAGGGCGGCACTGAAGCTTTCTTT
TRBJ1-5 | TRBD1 | TRBV19 | 16 | . | CASSLPPGQGVGPQHF | TGTGCCAGTAGTCTACCACCGGGACAGGGGGTCGGGCCCCAGCATTTT
TRBJ2-1 | . | TRBV4-2 | 15 | . | CASSQARGSYNEQFF | TGTGCCAGCAGCCAAGCCAGGGGCTCCTACAATGAGCAGTTCTTC
TRBJ1-5 | . | TRBV30 | 12 | . | CAWRVLGQPQHF | TGTGCCTGGAGGGTTCTGGGCCAGCCCCAGCATTTT
TRBJ2-5 | TRBD2 | TRBV6-6 | 16 | . | CASSYSPSGVQETQYF | TGTGCCAGCAGTTACTCTCCTAGCGGGGTCCAAGAGACCCAGTACTTC
TRBJ2-7 | TRBD2 | TRBV7-8 | 15 | . | CASSLQPGTTYEQYF | TGTGCCAGCAGCTTACAACCCGGGACTACCTACGAGCAGTACTTC
TRBJ1-5 | . | TRBV28 | 14 | . | CASSLASASQPQHF | TGTGCCAGCAGTTTGGCAAGTGCTAGTCAGCCCCAGCATTTT
TRBJ2-7 | TRBD1 | TRBV5-1 | 14 | . | CASSGRQGVYEQYF | TGCGCCAGCAGCGGAAGACAGGGGGTCTACGAGCAGTACTTC
TRBJ2-7 | . | TRBV28 | 15 | . | CASSLIDGSRYEQYF | TGTGCCAGCAGTTTAATCGATGGGTCCAGGTACGAGCAGTACTTC
TRBJ2-1 | . | TRBV2 | 16 | . | CASRGIKGEYYNEQFF | TGTGCCAGCAGGGGCATTAAGGGGGAATACTACAATGAGCAGTTCTTC
TRBJ2-7 | TRBD1 | TRBV24-1 | 16 | . | CATSGPGQGSGYEQYF | TGTGCCACCAGTGGGCCGGGACAGGGTTCTGGCTACGAGCAGTACTTC
TRBJ1-5 | . | TRBV4-2 | 16 | . | CASSQDKGFSNQPQHF | TGTGCCAGCAGCCAAGATAAGGGGTTCAGCAATCAGCCCCAGCATTTT
TRBJ2-7 | TRBD2 | TRBV7-2 | 14 | . | CASSDSGGPYEQYF | TGTGCCAGCAGCGATAGCGGGGGGCCCTACGAGCAGTACTTC
TRBJ1-2 | . | TRBV5-1 | 15 | . | CASSLDQANLYGYTF | TGCGCCAGCAGCTTGGATCAGGCCAACCTCTATGGCTACACCTTC
TRBJ2-1 | . | TRBV4-2 | 16 | . | CASSQGRGVPHNEQFF | TGTGCCAGCAGCCAAGGGCGGGGAGTACCCCACAATGAGCAGTTCTTC
TRBJ1-2 | TRBD1 | TRBV7-6 | 13 | . | CASSRDRGRGYTF | TGTGCCAGCAGCCGGGACAGGGGGCGCGGCTACACCTTC